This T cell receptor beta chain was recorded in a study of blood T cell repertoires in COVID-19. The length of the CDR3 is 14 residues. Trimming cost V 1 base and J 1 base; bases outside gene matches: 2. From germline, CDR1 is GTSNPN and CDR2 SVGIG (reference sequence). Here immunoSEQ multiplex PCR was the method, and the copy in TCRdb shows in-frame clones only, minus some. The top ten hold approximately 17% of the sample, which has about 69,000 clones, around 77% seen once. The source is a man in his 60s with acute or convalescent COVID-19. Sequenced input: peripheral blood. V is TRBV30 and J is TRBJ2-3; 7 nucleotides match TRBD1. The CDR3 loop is CAWSEGAGTDTQYF. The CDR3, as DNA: TGTGCCTGGAGTGAGGGGGCTGGCACAGATACGCAGTATTTT.